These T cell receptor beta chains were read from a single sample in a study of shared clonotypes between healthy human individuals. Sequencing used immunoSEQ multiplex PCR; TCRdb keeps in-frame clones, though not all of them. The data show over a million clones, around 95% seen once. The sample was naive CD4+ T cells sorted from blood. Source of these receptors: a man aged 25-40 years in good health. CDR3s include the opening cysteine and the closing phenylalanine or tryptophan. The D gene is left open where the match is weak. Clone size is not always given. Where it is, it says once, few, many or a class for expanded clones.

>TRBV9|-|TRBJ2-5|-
TGTGCCAGCAGCGTAGGCTTCGGGGCCCAACAAGAGACCCAGTACTTC
CASSVGFGAQQETQYF
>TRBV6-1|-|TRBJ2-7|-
TGTGCCAGCAGCTGGCCAACTAGGCGAGCCTACGAGCAGTACTTC
CASSWPTRRAYEQYF
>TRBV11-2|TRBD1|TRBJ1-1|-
TGTGCCAGCAGCTTGAAGACAGGGAAATCTGAAGCTTTCTTT
CASSLKTGKSEAFF
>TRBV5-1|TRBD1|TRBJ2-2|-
TGCGCCAGCAGCTTGTTCTGGACAGGGGCGAACACCGGGGAGCTGTTTTTT
CASSLFWTGANTGELFF
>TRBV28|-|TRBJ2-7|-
TGTGCCAGCAGTTTAAAAGGCAAACGAGTCGCCGAGCAGTACTTC
CASSLKGKRVAEQYF
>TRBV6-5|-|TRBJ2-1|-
TGTGCCAGCAGTCTAAGCGGGTTCCTTCATGAGCAGTTCTTC
CASSLSGFLHEQFF
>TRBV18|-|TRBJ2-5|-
TGTGCCAGCTCACCCGGATTGACAGCTCAAGAGACCCAGTACTTC
CASSPGLTAQETQYF
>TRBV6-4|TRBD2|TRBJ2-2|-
TGTGCCAGCAGGGAAACTAGCGGGGTGAACACCGGGGAGCTGTTTTTT
CASRETSGVNTGELFF
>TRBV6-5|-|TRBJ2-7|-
TGTGCCAGCAGGGGAGTTTCCGAGCAGTACTTC
CASRGVSEQYF
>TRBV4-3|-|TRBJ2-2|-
TGCGCCAGCAGCCAGAGCCTAGGCGGGGAGCTGTTTTTT
CASSQSLGGELFF
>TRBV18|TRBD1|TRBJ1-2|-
TGTGCCAGCTCACCTGGGACAGGGTATGGCTACACCTTC
CASSPGTGYGYTF
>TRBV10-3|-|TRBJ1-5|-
TGTGCCATCAGCGTGGACGGGAATAGCAATCAGCCCCAGCATTTT
CAISVDGNSNQPQHF
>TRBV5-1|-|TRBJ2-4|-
TGCGCCAGCAGCTTGGTTGTCGTGGGCCTGGACAAAAACATTCAGTACTTC
CASSLVVVGLDKNIQYF
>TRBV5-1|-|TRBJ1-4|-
TGCGCCAGCAGCTTGGACCCTGCGGATAACGAAAAACTGTTTTTT
CASSLDPADNEKLFF
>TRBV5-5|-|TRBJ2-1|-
TGTGCCAGCAGCTCCCCTAGCAATGAGCAGTTCTTC
CASSSPSNEQFF
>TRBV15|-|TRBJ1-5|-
TGTGCCACCAGCAGAGCGGAGGGGTCCCAGCATTTT
CATSRAEGSQHF
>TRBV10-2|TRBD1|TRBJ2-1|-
TGCGCCAGCGCGGGACAGGGTTTTTACAATGAGCAGTTCTTC
CASAGQGFYNEQFF
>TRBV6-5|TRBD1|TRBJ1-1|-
TGTGCCAGCAGTAAAGACAGGGGGGCGGACACTGAAGCTTTCTTT
CASSKDRGADTEAFF
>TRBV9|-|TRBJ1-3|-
TGTGCCAGCAGCGCCGGCCCGATAGGGGCTTTCGGAAACACCATATATTTT
CASSAGPIGAFGNTIYF
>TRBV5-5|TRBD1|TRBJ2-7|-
TGTGCCAGCAGTACCGGGACAGGAGCCTACGAGCAGTACTTC
CASSTGTGAYEQYF
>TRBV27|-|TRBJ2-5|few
TGTGCCAGCAGTTTAGGAGAGACCCAGTACTTC
CASSLGETQYF
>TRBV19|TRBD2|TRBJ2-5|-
TGTGCCAGTAGTATTCGGACTAGCGGGGTACAAGAGACCCAGTACTTC
CASSIRTSGVQETQYF
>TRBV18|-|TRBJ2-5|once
TGTGCCAGCTCACCACGAGGGTCCGGGGGTGTCCAACAGACCCAGTACTTC
CASSPRGSGGVQQTQYF
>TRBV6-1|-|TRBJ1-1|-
TGTGCCAGCAGGCCCGGGGGCATGAACACTGAAGCTTTCTTT
CASRPGGMNTEAFF
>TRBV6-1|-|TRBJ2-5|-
TGTGCCAGCAGTGAAGGGGGGAGAGTTGTGGAGACCCAGTACTTC
CASSEGGRVVETQYF
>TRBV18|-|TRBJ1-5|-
TGTGCCAGCTCACCAGGAGGAATCCAGAGCAATCAGCCCCAGCATTTT
CASSPGGIQSNQPQHF